These 28 T cell receptor beta chains originate from one sample sequenced in a study of CD8 T cells in Susac syndrome. The RNA input was roughly 0.45 to 1 ug, and it was reverse transcribed with random hexamers. TCRdb re-called the immunoSEQ multiplex PCR reads through MiXCR, storing one row per CDR3 protein. The table lists about 190,000 distinct CDR3 sequences, approximately 96% of them singletons. The specimen was CD4+ T cells from PBMCs. All receptors come from a human donor with Susac syndrome.

This chain connects TRBV6-2 or TRBV6-3 to TRBJ1-1; maybe TRBD1 (6 bases). The V end lost 6 bases, the J end lost 0 bases, and 11 bases lay between the germline ends. The V gene's germline CDR1 is MNHEY and CDR2 SVGEGT. The CDR3 length is 14 residues. The CDR3 DNA follows: TGTGCCAGCAGACTCCGACAGGTGAACACTGAAGCTTTCTTT. Translating gives CASRLRQVNTEAFF.

The chain joins TRBV30 to TRBJ2-5, with unresolved D. The germline V and J ends were trimmed by 0 bases and 4 bases, with 15 bases remaining between them. There are 15 residues in the CDR3. The germline CDR1 and CDR2 sequences are GTSNPN and SVGIG (reference sequence). The CDR3 DNA reads TGTGCCTGGAGTGTACTCGGCAGCCTTCGAGAGACCCAGTACTTC. Its translation is CAWSVLGSLRETQYF.

The chain employs TRBV4-3 and TRBJ2-3; D is uncertain. CDR3 length: 15 residues. Trimming shortened V by 0 bases and J by 2 bases, and 9 bases separated the two germline ends. CDR1 and CDR2 from the germline V gene are LGHNA and YSLEER. The CDR3 sequence is CASSQDSTLTDTQYF. Written as DNA, the CDR3 is TGCGCCAGCAGCCAAGACTCCACCCTCACAGATACGCAGTATTTT.

This clonotype was counted once. This chain uses TRBV20-1 with TRBJ2-7; 8 bases map to TRBD2. The CDR3 is made up of 13 amino acids. The junction had 7 bases not matched to a gene; V was cut back by 6 bases and J by 3 bases. Germline CDR1 and CDR2: DFQATT and SNEGSKA (reference sequence). The CDR3 sequence is CSAHGGGLYEQYF. In nucleotides, the CDR3 is TGCAGTGCGCACGGGGGGGGCCTCTACGAGCAGTACTTC.

The chain is built from TRBV3-1 and TRBJ2-1; 11 positions agree with TRBD2. Germline V gene data show CDR1 as LGHDT and CDR2 as YNNKEL (reference sequence). V shed 3 bases and J 6 bases; nucleotides not matched to a gene: 4. This CDR3 comprises 15 residues. The CDR3 spells CASSQRLAGINEQFF. The DNA for the CDR3 is TGTGCCAGCAGCCAGCGACTAGCGGGGATCAATGAGCAGTTCTTC.

The V call is TRBV30, the J call TRBJ1-1; TRBD1 matches 12 bases. The CDR3 is made up of 14 amino acids. The V gene's germline CDR1 is GTSNPN and CDR2 SVGIG (reference sequence). V lost 5 bases and J lost 8; bases outside the gene matches: 9. In DNA form, the CDR3 reads TGTGCCTGGGACGGGACAGGGGGCGGGCTCGAAGCTTTCTTT. Amino acids: CAWDGTGGGLEAFF.

The V gene is TRBV5-1, the J gene TRBJ2-3; possibly TRBD1 for D (5 bases). Trimming stripped 0 bases from V and 1 base from J, with 12 bases between. Germline V gene sequence: CDR1 SGHRS, CDR2 YFSETQ. The CDR3 contains 16 residues. CDR3 amino acids: CASSLEGRAGTDTQYF. The DNA of the CDR3 is TGCGCCAGCAGCTTGGAAGGCAGGGCGGGCACAGATACGCAGTATTTT.

This clonotype occurred once. The J gene is TRBJ1-2, the V gene TRBV7-9; no definite D call. Trimming removed 5 bases at V and 4 bases at J, with 14 bases between. CDR1 is SEHNR and CDR2 is FQNEAQ in the germline V gene (reference sequence). This CDR3 contains 14 residues. The chain's CDR3 is CASSPALMGYGYTF. CDR3 DNA: TGTGCCAGCAGCCCGGCGTTGATGGGCTATGGCTACACCTTC.

This clonotype was recorded only once. The gene calls are TRBV4-2 and TRBJ2-5; 9 nucleotides align to TRBD2. CDR1 and CDR2 from the germline V gene are LGHNA and YNFKEQ. This CDR3 spans 17 amino acids. After removal of 1 base from V and 2 bases from J, the junction contained 8 bases not matched to a gene. CDR3 sequence: CASSQGRKRGDQETQYF. The CDR3 coding sequence is TGTGCCAGCAGCCAAGGAAGAAAGCGGGGGGATCAAGAGACCCAGTACTTC.

The chain combines TRBV29-1 with TRBJ2-5; no definite D call. The CDR3 is 11 residues long. The V end lost 7 bases, the J end lost 5 bases, and 11 bases lay between the germline ends. The germline gives CDR1 SQVTM, CDR2 ANQGSEA. CDR3: CSGSLSETQYF. The CDR3 nucleotides read TGCAGCGGATCCCTTTCGGAGACCCAGTACTTC.

V gene TRBV15 combines with J gene TRBJ1-4; 10 positions match TRBD1. Germline V CDR1 and CDR2: LNHNV, YYDKDF (reference sequence). The length of the CDR3 is 15 residues. J gave up 8 bases and V 3 bases, and 6 bases lay outside the gene matches. The DNA for the CDR3 is TGTGCCACCAGCAGCTGGGACAGGGGACGAGAAAAACTGTTTTTT. Protein product: CATSSWDRGREKLFF.

This clonotype occurred once. The chain joins TRBV20-1 to TRBJ1-2, with a possible D match to TRBD1 (6 bases). The CDR3 is 14 amino acids. Germline CDR1 DFQATT, CDR2 SNEGSKA (reference sequence). Trimming removed 3 bases at V and 5 bases at J, with 16 bases between. The CDR3 DNA reads TGCAGTGCTAGCGACAGGTCGTTGGGGTATGGCTACACCTTC. Encoded protein: CSASDRSLGYGYTF.

V usage is TRBV7-2 and J usage is TRBJ1-1; 10 bases are shared with TRBD1. With 4 bases clipped from V and 3 bases from J, the junction kept 11 bases outside the gene matches. This CDR3 comprises 17 residues. Germline V gene lookup returns CDR1 SGHTA and CDR2 FQGNSA. Here the CDR3 reads CASSSPGQGLWDTEAFF. The CDR3 bases are TGTGCCAGCAGCTCCCCGGGACAGGGGTTGTGGGACACTGAAGCTTTCTTT. The full variable domain, rest sourced from reference TRBV7-2 and TRBJ1-1, is GAGVSQSPSNKVTEKGKDVELRCDPISGHTALYWYRQSLGQGLEFLIYFQGNSAPDKSGLPSDRFSAERTGGSVSTLTIQRTQQEDSAVYLCASSSPGQGLWDTEAFFGQGTRLTVV.

This clonotype has a handful of counts. The V call is TRBV9, the J call TRBJ2-6; D not certain. Germline V lookup: CDR1 SGDLS, CDR2 YYNGEE. V shed 4 bases and J shed 1 base, with 0 bases lying between them. This CDR3 spans 12 amino acids. CDR3 in DNA: TGTGCCAGCAGCTCTGGGGCCAACGTCCTGACTTTC. Protein sequence: CASSSGANVLTF.

DNA of the CDR3: TGTGCCAGCAGCCAGACAGGAAGTGAAGCTTTCTTT. Translated, it gives CASSQTGSEAFF. The chain uses TRBV7-9 and TRBJ1-1; a weak D match, TRBD1 (6 bases). Germline loops: CDR1 SEHNR, CDR2 FQNEAQ (reference sequence). CDR3 size: 12 residues. V shed 5 bases and J shed 7 bases, with 11 bases lying between them.

This clonotype was seen just once. This chain connects TRBV20-1 to TRBJ2-2; no firm D call. With 3 bases removed from V and 0 bases from J, the gap between germline ends came to 5 bases. The CDR3 is 13 residues long. Germline values: CDR1 DFQATT, CDR2 SNEGSKA (reference sequence). The CDR3 DNA reads as TGCAGTGCTAGTACAGCGAACACCGGGGAGCTGTTTTTT. This translates into CSASTANTGELFF.

The rearrangement joins TRBV30 to TRBJ2-5; possibly TRBD2 for D (5 bases). V lost 2 bases to trimming and J lost 4 bases, with 17 bases between them. This CDR3 region has 15 residues. From germline, CDR1 is GTSNPN and CDR2 SVGIG (reference sequence). DNA for the CDR3: TGTGCCTGGAGTCCCATTCAGTCCCGGGGAGAGACCCAGTACTTC. Its translation is CAWSPIQSRGETQYF.

CDR3 coding DNA: TGTGCCAGCAGCCTACGGCCAAGGGGTGCCCCCCAAGAGACCCAGTACTTC. This codes for CASSLRPRGAPQETQYF. The chain uses TRBV21-1 and TRBJ2-5; the D segment call TRBD1 is taken from the table without a DNA check. TRBV21-1 represents a pseudogene. The CDR3 covers 17 residues.

The J gene is TRBJ2-7, the V gene TRBV10-3, with unresolved D. Trimming shortened V by 4 bases and J by 5 bases, and 9 bases separated the two germline ends. The CDR3 is 12 residues long. CDR1 is ENHRY and CDR2 is SYGVKD in the germline V gene. The CDR3 sequence: CAISGAGHEQYF. CDR3 bases: TGTGCCATCAGTGGGGCCGGCCACGAGCAGTACTTC.

The chain has TRBV29-1 and TRBJ2-1; 7 nucleotides agree with TRBD2. Germline values: CDR1 SQVTM, CDR2 ANQGSEA. This CDR3 comprises 12 residues. V lost 5 bases, J lost 9 bases, and 7 bases stayed unmatched. DNA of the CDR3: TGCAGCGTTTGGGGGGGGATTGGTGAGCAGTTCTTC. As protein: CSVWGGIGEQFF.

V usage is TRBV30 and J usage is TRBJ2-2; no clear D gene. This CDR3 has 14 residues. V lost 5 bases and J 6 bases, leaving 16 bases between the germline ends. CDR1 and CDR2 (germline): GTSNPN, SVGIG (reference sequence). The DNA of the CDR3 is TGTGCCTGGGCCAACGGGCTAGGCCCCGGGGAGCTGTTTTTT. It is translated as CAWANGLGPGELFF.

The chain employs TRBV18 and TRBJ2-7; TRBD2 is a possible D gene (5 bases). CDR1 and CDR2 (germline): KGHSH, LQKENI. Trimming stripped 3 bases from V and 4 bases from J, with 10 bases between. This CDR3 contains 13 residues. The CDR3 DNA sequence: TGTGCCAGCTCACCCCAAGGACTGTACGAGCAGTACTTC. Translating it yields CASSPQGLYEQYF.

This chain links TRBV7-2 with TRBJ2-7; 9 bases fit TRBD1. The CDR3 extends over 14 amino acids. Germline CDR1 SGHTA, CDR2 FQGNSA. V lost 5 bases to trimming and J lost 5 bases; unmatched junction nucleotides: 7. CDR3 in amino acids: CASSPHRGRNEQYF. The CDR3, as DNA: TGTGCCAGCAGCCCCCACAGGGGGCGTAACGAGCAGTACTTC.

The gene calls are TRBV20-1 and TRBJ2-3, with D possibly matching TRBD2 (6 bases). Trimming cost V 0 bases and J 6 bases, with 10 bases left between them. The CDR3 loop spans 13 amino acids. In germline, CDR1 is DFQATT, CDR2 SNEGSKA (reference sequence). The CDR3 sequence is CSAREGGLDTQYF. DNA for the CDR3: TGCAGTGCTAGAGAAGGAGGGTTGGATACGCAGTATTTT.

The chain has TRBV23-1 and TRBJ2-2, with D maybe TRBD2 (5 bases). TRBV23-1 is an ORF, and what it does is uncertain. This CDR3 comprises 18 residues. Trimming took off 2 bases at V and 2 bases at J, with 18 bases between the two ends. The CDR3 sequence: CASSQDMAGVRNTGELFF. The CDR3 DNA reads as TGCGCCAGCAGTCAAGACATGGCGGGCGTTCGAAACACCGGGGAGCTGTTTTTT.

The V call is TRBV5-1, the J call TRBJ2-2; 11 nucleotides agree with TRBD2. With V trimmed by 1 base and J by 3 bases, 5 bases remained unmatched. This CDR3 is built from 17 residues. From germline, CDR1 is SGHRS and CDR2 YFSETQ. In DNA, the CDR3 is TGCGCCAGCAGCTTGCCTAGCGGGGGGTTTGACACCGGGGAGCTGTTTTTT. Protein sequence: CASSLPSGGFDTGELFF.

For this clonotype: The DNA is omitted, as the CDR3 cannot be located on it reliably, and the CDR3 follows TCRdb's listing. This chain uses TRBV5-4 with TRBJ2-6. The CDR3 is made up of 13 amino acids, end residues included. In germline, CDR1 is SGHNT, CDR2 YYREEE (reference sequence). The CDR3 spells CASILDGGNVLTF.

In its sample, this clonotype was seen once. The chain joins TRBV7-9 to TRBJ2-1; D is uncertain. CDR3 length equals 14 residues. V lost 6 bases and J lost 8, with 17 bases in between. Germline assignment: CDR1 SEHNR and CDR2 FQNEAQ (reference sequence). CDR3 loop: CASSFRTNGDEQFF. CDR3 sequence (DNA): TGTGCCAGCAGTTTTAGGACGAACGGCGATGAGCAGTTCTTC.